This T cell receptor (beta chain) appears in the sequencing data of a study of T cell responses to AZD1222 COVID-19 vaccine. Study-level findings and limits: Just a handful of AZD1222 recipients were seropositive at baseline. Elevations in Spike-specific TCR breadth and depth followed administration of two AZD1222 doses. Females outnumbered males among donors, who were mostly white British; clonal diversity was possibly underestimated.

Profiled with immunoSEQ multiplex PCR; TCRdb holds only in-frame clones, not every one. The sample carries approximately 150,000 clones, approximately 90% recorded once. With respect to this clone: The target antigen is unknown.

The V end was cut by 0 bases, the J end by 5 bases, with 16 bases between. This CDR3 has 17 amino acids. Germline V gene data show CDR1 as MNHEY and CDR2 as SMNVEV (reference sequence). The starting material was peripheral blood, obtained on day 0 of MenACWY control vaccination. The sequence derives from an adult in good health. This chain connects TRBV27 to TRBJ2-2, with D perhaps matching TRBD1 or TRBD2 (5 bases each). CDR3 protein: CASSLSIVGTSTGELFF. The CDR3 DNA follows: TGTGCCAGCAGTTTATCGATCGTCGGGACCTCGACCGGGGAGCTGTTTTTT.